This TCR beta chain emerged from a study of radiation and T cells in renal cell carcinoma. Broader study findings: Without pretreatment biopsies, baseline tumor clonotype presence was undetermined.

Time point denoted: baseline pretreatment blood. Treatment described: 15 Gy SBRT to primary tumor, nephrectomy 4 weeks later. This clone was counted a few times. Its antigen is unidentified. CDR3 size: 13 residues. CDR1 is LNHNV and CDR2 is YYDKDF in the germline V gene (reference sequence). Trimming stripped 5 bases from V and 6 bases from J, with 13 bases between. Only in-frame clones appear in the TCRdb table, and some are missing; sequencing was by immunoSEQ multiplex PCR. The table records under 65,000 clones, just under 80% of them present only once. The rearrangement joins TRBV15 to TRBJ1-1; no clear D gene. This TCR derives from a man between 60 and 75 years old with renal cell carcinoma. The material sequenced was blood, taken from a patient whose treatment included radiotherapy and nephrectomy. CDR3: CATSGMNRAEAFF. DNA of the CDR3: TGTGCCACCAGCGGCATGAATCGGGCTGAAGCTTTCTTT.